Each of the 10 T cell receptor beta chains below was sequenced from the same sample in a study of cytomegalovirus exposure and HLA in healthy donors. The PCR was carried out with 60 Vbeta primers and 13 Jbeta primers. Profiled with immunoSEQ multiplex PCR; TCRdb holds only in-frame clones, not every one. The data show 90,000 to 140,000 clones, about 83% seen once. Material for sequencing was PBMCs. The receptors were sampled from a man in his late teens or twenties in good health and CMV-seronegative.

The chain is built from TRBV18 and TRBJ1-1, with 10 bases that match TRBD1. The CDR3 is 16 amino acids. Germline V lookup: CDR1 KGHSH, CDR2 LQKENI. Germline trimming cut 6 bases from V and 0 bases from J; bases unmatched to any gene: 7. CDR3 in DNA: TGTGCCAGCTCCCGGGGACAGGGGATTATGAACACTGAAGCTTTCTTT. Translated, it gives CASSRGQGIMNTEAFF.

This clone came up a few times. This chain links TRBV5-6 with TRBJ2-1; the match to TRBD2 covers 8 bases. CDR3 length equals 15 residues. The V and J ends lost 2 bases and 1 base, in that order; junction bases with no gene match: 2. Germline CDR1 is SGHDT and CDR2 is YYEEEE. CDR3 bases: TGTGCCAGCAGCTTAGGCGGGAGGTCCTACAATGAGCAGTTCTTC. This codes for CASSLGGRSYNEQFF.

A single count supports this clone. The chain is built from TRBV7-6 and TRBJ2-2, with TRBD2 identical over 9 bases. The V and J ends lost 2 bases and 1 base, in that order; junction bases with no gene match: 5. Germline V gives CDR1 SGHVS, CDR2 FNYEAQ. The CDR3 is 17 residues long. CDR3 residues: CASSLMASGVNTGELFF. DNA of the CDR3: TGTGCCAGCAGCTTAATGGCTAGCGGGGTGAACACCGGGGAGCTGTTTTTT.

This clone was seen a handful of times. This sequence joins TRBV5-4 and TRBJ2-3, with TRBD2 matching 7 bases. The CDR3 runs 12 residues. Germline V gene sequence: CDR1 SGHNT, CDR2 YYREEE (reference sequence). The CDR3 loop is CQVTSEADTQYF. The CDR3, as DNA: TGTCAAGTAACTAGCGAAGCAGATACGCAGTATTTT.

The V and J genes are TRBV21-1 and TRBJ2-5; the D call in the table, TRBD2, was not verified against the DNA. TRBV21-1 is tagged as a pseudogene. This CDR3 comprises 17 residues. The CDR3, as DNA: TGTGCCAGCAGTCAACCCCGGGGGAGGGCCGTCCAAGAGACCCAGTACTTC. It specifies CASSQPRGRAVQETQYF.

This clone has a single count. CDR3 amino acids: CASSSYRDYPGEQFF. The CDR3 nucleotides read TGTGCCAGTAGTTCCTACCGGGACTATCCTGGGGAGCAGTTCTTC. The gene calls are TRBV19 and TRBJ2-1; 7 bases are a match to TRBD2. This CDR3 region has 15 residues. The germline CDR1 and CDR2 sequences are LNHDA and SQIVND (reference sequence). After removal of 5 bases from V and 10 bases from J, the junction contained 14 bases not matched to a gene.

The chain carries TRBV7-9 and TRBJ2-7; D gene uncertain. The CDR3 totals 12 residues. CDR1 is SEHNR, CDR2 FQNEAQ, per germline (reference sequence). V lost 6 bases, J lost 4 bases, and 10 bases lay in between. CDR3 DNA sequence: TGTGCCAGCAGGGCAGATACGTACGAGCAGTACTTC. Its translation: CASRADTYEQYF.

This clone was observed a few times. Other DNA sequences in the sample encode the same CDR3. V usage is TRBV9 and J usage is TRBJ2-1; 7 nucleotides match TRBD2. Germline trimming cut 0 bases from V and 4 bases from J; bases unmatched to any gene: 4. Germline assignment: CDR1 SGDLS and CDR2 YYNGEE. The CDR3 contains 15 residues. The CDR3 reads CASSVAGGGYNEQFF. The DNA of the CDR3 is TGTGCCAGCAGCGTAGCGGGAGGAGGTTACAATGAGCAGTTCTTC.

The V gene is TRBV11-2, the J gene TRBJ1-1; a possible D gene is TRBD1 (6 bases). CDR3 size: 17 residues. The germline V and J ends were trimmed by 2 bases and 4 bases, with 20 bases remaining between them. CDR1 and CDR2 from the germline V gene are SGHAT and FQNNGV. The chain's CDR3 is CASSLNPQQGVFTEAFF. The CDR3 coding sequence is TGTGCCAGCAGCTTAAACCCCCAACAGGGTGTATTCACTGAAGCTTTCTTT.

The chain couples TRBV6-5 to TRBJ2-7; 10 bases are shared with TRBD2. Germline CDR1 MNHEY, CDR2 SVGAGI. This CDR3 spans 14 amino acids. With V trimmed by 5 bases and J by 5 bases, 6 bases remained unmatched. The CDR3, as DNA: TGTGCCAGCAGTGCCGGGACTAGCGACAACGAGCAGTACTTC. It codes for CASSAGTSDNEQYF.